One and the same sample provided the 15 T cell receptor beta chains below, sequenced in a study of breast tumors, draining lymph nodes, adjacent tissues. TCRdb analysed the multiplex PCR reads with MiXCR anew, one entry per CDR3 protein. The sample has 170,000 or so distinct CDR3 sequences, approximately 30% seen once. The lymph nodes were axillary draining lymph nodes from breast cancer patients. The source material was axillary lymph node tissue. The receptors were sampled from a female donor with breast cancer. Some clones in this sample may be carry-over from other donors' samples.

This clonotype was detected many times. The J gene is TRBJ1-2, the V gene TRBV19, with D unresolved. The CDR3 has 15 residues. V lost 0 bases and J 4 bases, leaving 12 bases between the germline ends. Per the germline V gene, CDR1 is LNHDA and CDR2 is SQIVND (reference sequence). Here the CDR3 reads CASSIEVGSSYGYTF. The CDR3 nucleotides read TGTGCCAGTAGTATAGAGGTCGGCAGTTCCTATGGCTACACCTTC. Together with reference TRBV19 and TRBJ1-2, the CDR3 gives the full variable domain: DGGITQSPKYLFRKEGQNVTLSCEQNLNHDAMYWYRQDPGQGLRLIYYSQIVNDFQKGDIAEGYSVSREKKESFPLTVTSAQKNPTAFYLCASSIEVGSSYGYTFGSGTRLTVV.

The sample holds many counts of this clonotype. The V call is TRBV24-1, the J call TRBJ2-5; maybe TRBD2 (5 bases). This CDR3 spans 15 amino acids. CDR1 and CDR2 (germline): KGHDR, SFDVKD. The V and J ends lost 0 bases and 4 bases respectively, with 11 bases between them. CDR3 sequence (DNA): TGTGCCACCAGTGATTTGAGGAACGCGGGAGAGACCCAGTACTTC. Its protein is CATSDLRNAGETQYF.

This clonotype came up a few times. For the CDR3, the DNA is TGTGCCAGCAGCTTGGGGGGGACTGGACTGTTCCAAGAGACCCAGTACTTC. It encodes CASSLGGTGLFQETQYF. This chain uses TRBV5-6 with TRBJ2-5; D is possibly TRBD2 (6 bases). The V end was cut by 0 bases, the J end by 1 base, with 16 bases between. Germline CDR1 SGHDT, CDR2 YYEEEE. The CDR3 length is 17 residues.

This clonotype was recorded many times. The V and J genes are TRBV7-2 and TRBJ2-2; D possibly uses TRBD1 or TRBD2 (6 bases each). Deletions cut 0 bases from V and 5 bases from J, with 13 bases between. Germline V gene sequence: CDR1 SGHTA, CDR2 FQGNSA. This CDR3 region has 16 residues. CDR3 DNA sequence: TGTGCCAGCAGCTTAGCGAGTCAGGGGAGGACCGGGGAGCTGTTTTTT. As protein: CASSLASQGRTGELFF.

This sequence joins TRBV20-1 and TRBJ1-5; TRBD1 is a possible D gene (6 bases). The CDR3 has 17 residues. From germline, CDR1 is DFQATT and CDR2 SNEGSKA (reference sequence). V lost 0 bases and J 0 bases, leaving 15 bases between the germline ends. The CDR3 region has the DNA TGCAGTGCTAGAGATCAAACAGGGCCTGATAGCAATCAGCCCCAGCATTTT. Its translation is CSARDQTGPDSNQPQHF.

This clonotype has more than one count but fewer than ten. The chain carries TRBV6-2 or TRBV6-3 and TRBJ2-7, with TRBD2 as a possible D gene (7 bases). Per the germline V gene, CDR1 is MNHEY and CDR2 is SVGEGT. The V end was cut by 5 bases, the J end by 7 bases, with 24 bases between. The CDR3 is 16 amino acids. The CDR3 loop reads CASSPAGASVMSEQYF. As DNA, the CDR3 is TGTGCCAGCAGTCCCGCGGGGGCCAGCGTTATGTCGGAGCAGTACTTC.

The chain links TRBV6-5 to TRBJ2-2, with 12 bases identical to TRBD2. V shed 5 bases, J shed 7 bases, and the junction held 14 bases outside the gene matches. CDR3 length equals 18 residues. Per germline, CDR1 MNHEY and CDR2 SVGAGI. CDR3 residues: CASSHRTSGKGPRGELFF. CDR3 DNA: TGTGCCAGCAGTCACCGGACTAGCGGGAAAGGACCGCGCGGGGAGCTGTTTTTT.

In its sample, this clonotype was seen many times. This chain's CDR3 is CASSRYGAAGEKLFF. The CDR3, as DNA: TGTGCCAGCAGTCGATACGGAGCCGCTGGGGAAAAACTGTTTTTT. The chain combines TRBV2 with TRBJ1-4; no clear D. The CDR3 is made up of 15 amino acids. Germline lookup yields CDR1 SNHLY and CDR2 FYNNEI. The V end was cut by 5 bases, the J end by 8 bases, with 18 bases between.

Comments on this clonotype: One base away lies a much larger clone, so this may be a sequencing read error. This chain connects TRBV11-2 to TRBJ2-1; D may be TRBD1 or TRBD2 (6 bases each). The germline CDR1 and CDR2 sequences are SGHAT and FQNNGV. This CDR3 spans 15 amino acids. Trimming took off 1 base at V and 5 bases at J, with 12 bases between the two ends. CDR3 sequence reads: CASSLVQGLHNEQFF. The CDR3 bases are TGTGCCAGCAGCTTAGTACAGGGACTCCACAATGAGCAGTTCTTC.

Turning to this clonotype: One end of the junction fails to match germline, which may point to a read error. The V and J genes are TRBV4-1 and TRBJ2-3; D tentatively reads TRBD1 or TRBD2 (6 bases each). The germline gives CDR1 MGHRA, CDR2 YSYEKL. The CDR3 extends over 16 amino acids. CDR3 DNA: TGTGCCAGCAGCCAATCGGGGGTGGGGGGCAGAGATACGCAGTATTTT. This codes for CASSQSGVGGRDTQYF.

This clonotype has only a few counts. A read error is possible here, since a much larger clone lies one base away. This CDR3 fails to terminate in the conserved phenylalanine or tryptophan, so it likely reflects a read error. This rearrangement joins TRBV20-1 to TRBJ2-7, with 10 bases aligning to TRBD1. The ends lost 6 bases at V and 6 bases at J; junction bases unmatched: 11. The germline V gene encodes CDR1 DFQATT and CDR2 SNEGSKA (reference sequence). The CDR3 covers 14 residues. CDR3: CSAEGWDRGFEQYS. As DNA, the CDR3 is TGCAGTGCCGAGGGTTGGGACAGGGGTTTCGAGCAGTACTCC.

This clonotype was counted a single time. A single base separates this from a much larger clone, so it may be a read error. This rearrangement joins TRBV6-1 to TRBJ1-5; no definite D call. Germline V gene lookup returns CDR1 MNHNS and CDR2 SASEGT. This CDR3 comprises 14 residues. CDR3 region: CASSQAGGLLPQHF. The CDR3 nucleotides are TGTGCCAGCAGTCAAGCAGGTGGGCTTTTGCCCCAGCATTTT.

The table lists this clonotype with many counts. The V and J genes are TRBV3-1 and TRBJ1-2; 12 nucleotides line up with TRBD1. The CDR3 runs to 14 residues. The germline V gene encodes CDR1 LGHDT and CDR2 YNNKEL (reference sequence). Trimming at V came to 4 bases and at J to 8 bases, leaving 5 bases not matched to a gene. The CDR3 is CASSPGQGAGGYTF. For the CDR3, the DNA is TGTGCCAGCAGCCCGGGACAGGGGGCAGGGGGCTACACCTTC. Based on the CDR3 plus reference TRBV3-1 and TRBJ1-2, the full variable domain is DTAVSQTPKYLVTQMGNDKSIKCEQNLGHDTMYWYKQDSKKFLKIMFSYNNKELIINETVPNRFSPKSPDKAHLNLHINSLELGDSAVYFCASSPGQGAGGYTFGSGTRLTVV.

This clonotype showed up many times. The chain recombines TRBV11-3 with TRBJ2-2; D might be TRBD2 (6 bases). The germline V gene encodes CDR1 SGHNT and CDR2 YENEEA. The CDR3 contains 14 residues. Trimming removed 5 bases at V and 6 bases at J, with 13 bases between. CDR3 coding DNA: TGTGCCAGCAGCAGCGCTAGCGTTGCCGGGGAGCTGTTTTTT. Translated, it gives CASSSASVAGELFF.

This clonotype was found many times. The chain employs TRBV2 and TRBJ1-6, with D possibly matching TRBD1 (5 bases). The germline CDR1 and CDR2 sequences are SNHLY and FYNNEI. The CDR3 has 15 amino acids. The V gene lost 7 bases and the J gene lost 7 bases, with 17 bases spanning the gap. CDR3 DNA: TGTGCCAGCAAATTTGGGGCGGGTGTGAATTCACCCCTCCACTTT. This encodes CASKFGAGVNSPLHF.